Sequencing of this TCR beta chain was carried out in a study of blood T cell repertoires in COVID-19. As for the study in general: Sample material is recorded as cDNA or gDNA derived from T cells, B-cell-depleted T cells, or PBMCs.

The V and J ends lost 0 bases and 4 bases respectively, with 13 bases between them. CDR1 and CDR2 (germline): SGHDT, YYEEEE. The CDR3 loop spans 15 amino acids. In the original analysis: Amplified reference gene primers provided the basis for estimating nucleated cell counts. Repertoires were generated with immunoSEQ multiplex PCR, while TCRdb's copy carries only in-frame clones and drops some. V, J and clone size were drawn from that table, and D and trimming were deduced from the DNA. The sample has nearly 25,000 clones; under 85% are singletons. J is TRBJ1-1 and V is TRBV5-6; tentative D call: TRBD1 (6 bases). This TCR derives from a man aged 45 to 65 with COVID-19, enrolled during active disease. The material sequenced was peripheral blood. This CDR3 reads CASSLAGGAGTEAFF. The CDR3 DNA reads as TGTGCCAGCAGCTTGGCTGGGGGGGCCGGCACTGAAGCTTTCTTT.